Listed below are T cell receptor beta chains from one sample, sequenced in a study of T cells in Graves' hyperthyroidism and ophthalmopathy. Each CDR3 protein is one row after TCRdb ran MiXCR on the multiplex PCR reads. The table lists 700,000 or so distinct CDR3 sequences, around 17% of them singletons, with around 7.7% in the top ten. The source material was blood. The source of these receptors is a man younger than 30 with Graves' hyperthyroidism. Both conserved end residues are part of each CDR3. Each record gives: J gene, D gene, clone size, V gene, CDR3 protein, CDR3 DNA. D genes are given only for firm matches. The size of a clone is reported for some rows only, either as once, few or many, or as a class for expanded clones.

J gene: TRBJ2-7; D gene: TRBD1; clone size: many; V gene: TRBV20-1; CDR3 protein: CSAKGAGNLHEQYF; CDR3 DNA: TGCAGTGCTAAGGGGGCAGGGAATTTACACGAGCAGTACTTC
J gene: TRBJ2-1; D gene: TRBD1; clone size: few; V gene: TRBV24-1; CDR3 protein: CATSDLGQGYNEQFF; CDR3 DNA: TGTGCCACCAGTGATTTGGGACAGGGGTACAATGAGCAGTTCTTC
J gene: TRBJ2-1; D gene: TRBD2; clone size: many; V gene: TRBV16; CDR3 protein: CASSQSPGGSANEQFF; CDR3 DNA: TGTGCCAGCAGCCAATCCCCGGGCGGGAGCGCTAATGAGCAGTTCTTC
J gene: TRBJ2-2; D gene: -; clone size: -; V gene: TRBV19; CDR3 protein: CASSRRGDGTLNTGELFF; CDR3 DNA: TGTGCCAGTAGTCGGAGAGGGGACGGGACTTTGAACACCGGGGAGCTGTTTTTT
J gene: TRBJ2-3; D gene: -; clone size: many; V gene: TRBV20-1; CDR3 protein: CSARDRAGITDTQYF; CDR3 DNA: TGCAGTGCTAGAGATAGGGCGGGAATTACAGATACGCAGTATTTT
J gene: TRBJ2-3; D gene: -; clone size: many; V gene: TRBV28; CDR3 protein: CASSPGKGPDTQYF; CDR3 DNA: TGTGCCAGCAGTCCGGGAAAGGGCCCAGATACGCAGTATTTT
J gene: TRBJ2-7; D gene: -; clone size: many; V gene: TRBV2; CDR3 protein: CASSEPQGFSYEQYF; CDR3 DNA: TGTGCCAGCAGTGAGCCCCAGGGGTTCTCCTACGAGCAGTACTTC
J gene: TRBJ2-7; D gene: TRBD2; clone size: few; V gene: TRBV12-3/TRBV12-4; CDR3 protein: CASSQGLEALYEQYF; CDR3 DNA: TGTGCCAGCAGTCAGGGACTAGAGGCTCTCTACGAGCAGTACTTC
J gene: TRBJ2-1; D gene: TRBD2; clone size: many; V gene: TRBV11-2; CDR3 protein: CASIKRGAGVGNEQFF; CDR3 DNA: TGTGCCAGCATCAAAAGGGGAGCGGGAGTTGGCAATGAGCAGTTCTTC
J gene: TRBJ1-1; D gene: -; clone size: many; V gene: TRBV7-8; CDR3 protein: CASTRSGVGTEAFF; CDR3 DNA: TGTGCCAGCACCCGATCGGGGGTGGGCACTGAAGCTTTCTTT
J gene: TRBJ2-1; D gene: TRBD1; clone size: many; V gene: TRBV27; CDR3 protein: CASSSGTGGADEQFF; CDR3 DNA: TGTGCCAGCAGTTCCGGGACAGGGGGCGCAGATGAGCAGTTCTTC
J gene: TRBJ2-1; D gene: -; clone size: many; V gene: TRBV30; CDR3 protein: CAWAYNEQFF; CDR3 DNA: TGTGCCTGGGCTTACAATGAGCAGTTCTTC
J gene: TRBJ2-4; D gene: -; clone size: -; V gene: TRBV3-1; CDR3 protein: CASSLAVKNIQYF; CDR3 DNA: TGTGCCAGCAGCCTGGCGGTCAAAAACATTCAGTACTTC
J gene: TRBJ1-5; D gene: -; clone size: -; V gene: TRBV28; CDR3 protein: CASSLVTPFKPQHF; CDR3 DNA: TGTGCCAGCAGTTTGGTGACCCCCTTCAAGCCCCAGCATTTT
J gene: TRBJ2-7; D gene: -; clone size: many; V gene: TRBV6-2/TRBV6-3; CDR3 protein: CASSDIRSYEQYF; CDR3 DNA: TGTGCCAGCAGCGACATCCGCTCCTACGAGCAGTACTTC
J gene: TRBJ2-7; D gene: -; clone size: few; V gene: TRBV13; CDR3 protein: CASSLARRYSYEQYF; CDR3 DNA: TGTGCCAGCAGCTTAGCCAGGCGCTACTCCTACGAGCAGTACTTC
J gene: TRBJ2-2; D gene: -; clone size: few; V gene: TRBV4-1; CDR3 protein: CASSQERGLGPGELFF; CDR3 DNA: TGCGCCAGCAGCCAAGAGCGAGGGCTTGGGCCCGGGGAGCTGTTTTTT
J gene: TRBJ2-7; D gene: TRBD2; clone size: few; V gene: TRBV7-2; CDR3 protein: CASSLEAGAYEQYF; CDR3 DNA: TGTGCCAGCAGCTTAGAAGCGGGAGCCTACGAGCAGTACTTC
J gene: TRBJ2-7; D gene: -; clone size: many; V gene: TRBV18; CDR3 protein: CASSPLGGPEQYF; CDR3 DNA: TGTGCCAGCTCACCACTAGGGGGTCCCGAGCAGTACTTC
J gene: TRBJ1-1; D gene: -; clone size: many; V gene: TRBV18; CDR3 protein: CASSPRLMNTEAFF; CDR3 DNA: TGTGCCAGCTCACCTAGACTGATGAACACTGAAGCTTTCTTT
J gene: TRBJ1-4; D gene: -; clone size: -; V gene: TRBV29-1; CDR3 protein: CSVEVQAQREKLFF; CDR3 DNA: TGCAGCGTAGAGGTACAGGCCCAGCGGGAAAAACTGTTTTTT
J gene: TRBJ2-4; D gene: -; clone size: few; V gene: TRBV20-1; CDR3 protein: CSAPPPAKNIQYF; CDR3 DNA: TGCAGTGCTCCTCCCCCAGCCAAAAACATTCAGTACTTC
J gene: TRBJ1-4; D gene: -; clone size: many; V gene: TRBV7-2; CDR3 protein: CASSLGGTATNEKLFF; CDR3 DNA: TGTGCCAGCAGCTTAGGAGGCACTGCAACTAATGAAAAACTGTTTTTT
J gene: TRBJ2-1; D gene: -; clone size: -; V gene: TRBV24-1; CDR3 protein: CATGHRGSSYNEQFF; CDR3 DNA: TGTGCCACCGGTCATCGGGGCAGCTCCTACAATGAGCAGTTCTTC
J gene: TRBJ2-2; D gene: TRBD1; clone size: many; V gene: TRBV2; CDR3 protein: CASSGTGDTGELFF; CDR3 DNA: TGTGCCAGCAGCGGGACAGGGGACACCGGGGAGCTGTTTTTT
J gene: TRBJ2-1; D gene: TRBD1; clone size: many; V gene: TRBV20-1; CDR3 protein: CSARDGTGGYNEQFF; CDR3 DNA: TGCAGTGCTAGAGACGGGACAGGGGGTTACAATGAGCAGTTCTTC
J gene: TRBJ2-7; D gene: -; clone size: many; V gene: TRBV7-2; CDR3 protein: CASSLVGQGLNEQYF; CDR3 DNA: TGTGCCAGCAGCTTAGTTGGGCAGGGGTTGAACGAGCAGTACTTC
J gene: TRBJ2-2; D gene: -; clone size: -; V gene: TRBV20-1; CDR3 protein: CSAREAGLNTGELFF; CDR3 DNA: TGCAGTGCTAGAGAGGCCGGATTGAACACCGGGGAGCTGTTTTTT
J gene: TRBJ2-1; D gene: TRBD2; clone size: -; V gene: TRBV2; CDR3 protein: CASSEGGSSRDEQFF; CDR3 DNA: TGTGCCAGCAGTGAAGGCGGGAGCTCAAGGGATGAGCAGTTCTTC
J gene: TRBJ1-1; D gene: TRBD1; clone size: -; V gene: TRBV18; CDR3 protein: CASSPLPGQGAREKAFF; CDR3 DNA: TGTGCCAGCTCACCCCTACCGGGACAGGGGGCGCGGGAAAAAGCTTTCTTT
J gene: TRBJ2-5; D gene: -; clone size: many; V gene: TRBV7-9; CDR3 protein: CASRFPGRETQYF; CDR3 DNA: TGTGCCAGCAGGTTCCCGGGGCGGGAGACCCAGTACTTC
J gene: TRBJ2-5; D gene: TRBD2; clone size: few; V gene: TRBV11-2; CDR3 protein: CASSLDTGGRVQYF; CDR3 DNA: TGTGCCAGCAGCTTAGATACGGGCGGGAGGGTCCAGTACTTC
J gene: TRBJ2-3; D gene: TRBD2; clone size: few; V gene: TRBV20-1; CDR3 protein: CSARTSLPTDTQYF; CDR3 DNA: TGCAGTGCTCGGACTAGTCTTCCCACAGATACGCAGTATTTT
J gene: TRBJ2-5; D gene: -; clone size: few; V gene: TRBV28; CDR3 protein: CASSSDVGSGRETQYF; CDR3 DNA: TGTGCCAGCAGTTCCGACGTGGGCAGCGGTCGAGAGACCCAGTACTTC
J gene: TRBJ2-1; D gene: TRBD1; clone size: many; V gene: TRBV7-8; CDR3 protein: CASSWITTGTANNEQFF; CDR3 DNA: TGTGCCAGCAGCTGGATTACAACCGGGACAGCCAACAATGAGCAGTTCTTC
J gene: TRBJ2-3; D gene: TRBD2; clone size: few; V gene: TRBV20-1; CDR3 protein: CSARGLAASTDTQYF; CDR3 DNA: TGCAGTGCTAGAGGACTAGCGGCTAGCACAGATACGCAGTATTTT
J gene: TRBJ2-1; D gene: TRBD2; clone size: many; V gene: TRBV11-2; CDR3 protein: CASSLEGLVFHEQFF; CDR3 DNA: TGTGCCAGCAGCTTAGAGGGACTAGTGTTCCATGAGCAGTTCTTC
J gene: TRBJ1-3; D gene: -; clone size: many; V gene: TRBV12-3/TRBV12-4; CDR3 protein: CASSLVGSGNTIYF; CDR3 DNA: TGTGCCAGCAGTTTGGTGGGGTCTGGAAACACCATATATTTT
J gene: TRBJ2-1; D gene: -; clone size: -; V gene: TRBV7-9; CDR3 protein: CASRGVGRFDQFF; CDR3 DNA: TGTGCCAGCAGGGGAGTGGGGCGGTTTGATCAGTTCTTC
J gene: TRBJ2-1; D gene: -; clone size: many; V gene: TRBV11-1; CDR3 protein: CASRLDLYNEQFF; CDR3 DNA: TGTGCCAGCAGGCTGGACCTATACAATGAGCAGTTCTTC
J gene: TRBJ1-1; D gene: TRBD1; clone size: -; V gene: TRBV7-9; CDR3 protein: CASSRTGDTTEAFF; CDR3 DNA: TGTGCCAGCAGCCGGACAGGGGATACCACTGAAGCTTTCTTT
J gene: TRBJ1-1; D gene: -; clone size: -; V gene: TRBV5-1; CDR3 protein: CASSPGRRYTEAFF; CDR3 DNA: TGCGCCAGCAGCCCCGGACGACGGTACACTGAAGCTTTCTTT
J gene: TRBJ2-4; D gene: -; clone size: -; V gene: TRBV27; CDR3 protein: CASSLSWRAKNIQYF; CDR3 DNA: TGTGCCAGCAGTTTATCGTGGCGAGCCAAAAACATTCAGTACTTC
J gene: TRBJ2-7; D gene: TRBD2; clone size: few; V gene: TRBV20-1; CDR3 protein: CSAQALAGAYEQYF; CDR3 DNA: TGCAGTGCTCAAGCCCTAGCGGGAGCCTACGAGCAGTACTTC
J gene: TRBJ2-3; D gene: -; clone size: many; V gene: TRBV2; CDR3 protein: CASSEYRGGTDTQYF; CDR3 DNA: TGTGCCAGCAGTGAATACAGGGGGGGAACAGATACGCAGTATTTT
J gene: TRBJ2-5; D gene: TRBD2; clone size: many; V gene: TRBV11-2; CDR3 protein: CASSSQGGGETQYF; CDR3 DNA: TGTGCCAGCAGCTCGCAGGGCGGGGGGGAGACCCAGTACTTC
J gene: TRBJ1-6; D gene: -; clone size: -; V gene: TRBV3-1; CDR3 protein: CASSQGSISYNSPLHF; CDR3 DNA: TGTGCCAGCAGCCAAGGGTCCATCTCCTATAATTCACCCCTCCACTTT
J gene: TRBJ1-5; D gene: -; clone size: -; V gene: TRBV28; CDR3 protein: CASTPPGSWNQPQHF; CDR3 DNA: TGTGCCAGCACGCCCCCCGGGTCATGGAATCAGCCCCAGCATTTT
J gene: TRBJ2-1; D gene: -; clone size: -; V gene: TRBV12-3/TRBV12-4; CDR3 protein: CASTTGLGKNEQFF; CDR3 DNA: TGTGCCAGCACCACAGGGCTCGGGAAGAATGAGCAGTTCTTC
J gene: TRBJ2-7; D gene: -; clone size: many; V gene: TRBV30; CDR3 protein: CAWSVLSMGEQYF; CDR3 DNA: TGTGCCTGGAGTGTTCTTAGTATGGGCGAGCAGTACTTC
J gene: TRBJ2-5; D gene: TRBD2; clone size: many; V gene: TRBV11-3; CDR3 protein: CASSFWRGIQETQYF; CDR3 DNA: TGTGCCAGCAGCTTCTGGCGGGGGATCCAAGAGACCCAGTACTTC